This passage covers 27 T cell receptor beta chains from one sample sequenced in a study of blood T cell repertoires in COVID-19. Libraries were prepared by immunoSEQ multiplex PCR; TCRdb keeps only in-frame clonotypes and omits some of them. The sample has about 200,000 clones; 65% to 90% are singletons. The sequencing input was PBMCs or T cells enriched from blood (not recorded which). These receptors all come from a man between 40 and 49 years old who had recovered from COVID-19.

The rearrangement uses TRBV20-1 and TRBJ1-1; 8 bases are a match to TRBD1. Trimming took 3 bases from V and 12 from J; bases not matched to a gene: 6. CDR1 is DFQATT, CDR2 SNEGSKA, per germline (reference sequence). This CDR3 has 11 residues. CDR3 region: CSASVQGASFF. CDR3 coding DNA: TGCAGTGCTAGTGTCCAGGGGGCATCTTTCTTT.

CDR3 sequence: CASSPRTGVDNEQFF. The CDR3 DNA follows: TGTGCCAGCTCACCACGGACAGGGGTGGATAATGAGCAGTTCTTC. V usage is TRBV18 and J usage is TRBJ2-1; 9 bases agree with TRBD1. Germline loops: CDR1 KGHSH, CDR2 LQKENI. The CDR3 loop spans 15 amino acids. The J segment lost 7 bases and the V segment lost 1 base, leaving 5 bases of the junction unmatched.

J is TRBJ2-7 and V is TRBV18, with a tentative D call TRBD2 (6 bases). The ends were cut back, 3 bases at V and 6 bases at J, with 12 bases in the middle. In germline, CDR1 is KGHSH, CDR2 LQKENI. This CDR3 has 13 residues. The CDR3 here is CASSPGTSPEQYF. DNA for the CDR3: TGTGCCAGCTCACCCGGGACTTCCCCCGAGCAGTACTTC.

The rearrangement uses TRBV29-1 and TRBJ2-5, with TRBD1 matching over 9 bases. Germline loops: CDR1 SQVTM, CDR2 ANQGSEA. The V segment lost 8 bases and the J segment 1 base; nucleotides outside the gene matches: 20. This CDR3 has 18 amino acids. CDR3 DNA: TGCAGCTTCATACAGGGGGCCTTTGGCCCCTCCTTCCAAGAGACCCAGTACTTC. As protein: CSFIQGAFGPSFQETQYF.

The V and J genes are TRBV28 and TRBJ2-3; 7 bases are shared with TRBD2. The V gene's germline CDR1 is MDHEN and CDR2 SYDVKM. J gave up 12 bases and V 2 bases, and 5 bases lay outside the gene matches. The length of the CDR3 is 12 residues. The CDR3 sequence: CASSLGRGIQYF. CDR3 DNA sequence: TGTGCCAGCAGTTTAGGGAGGGGAATTCAGTATTTT.

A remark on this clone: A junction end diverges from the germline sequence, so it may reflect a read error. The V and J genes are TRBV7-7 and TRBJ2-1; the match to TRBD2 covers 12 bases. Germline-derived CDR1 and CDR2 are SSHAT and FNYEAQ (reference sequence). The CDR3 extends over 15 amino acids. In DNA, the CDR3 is TGTGCTAGCAGCTTATCGCTAGCGGGAGGGAATGAGCAGTTCTTC. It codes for CASSLSLAGGNEQFF.

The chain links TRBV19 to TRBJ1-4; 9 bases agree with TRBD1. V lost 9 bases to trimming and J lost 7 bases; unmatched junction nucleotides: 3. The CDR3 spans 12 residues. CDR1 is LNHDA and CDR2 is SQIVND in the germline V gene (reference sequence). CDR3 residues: CASRTGAEKLFF. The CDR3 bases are TGTGCCAGCCGGACAGGGGCTGAAAAACTGTTTTTT.

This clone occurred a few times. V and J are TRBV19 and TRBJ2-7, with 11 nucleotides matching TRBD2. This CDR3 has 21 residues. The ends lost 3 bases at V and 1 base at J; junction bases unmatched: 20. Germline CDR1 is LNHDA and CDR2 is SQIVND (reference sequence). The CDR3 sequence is CASSMVSPWVSGRAKSYEQYF. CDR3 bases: TGTGCCAGTAGTATGGTATCCCCCTGGGTTAGCGGGAGGGCAAAATCCTACGAGCAGTACTTC. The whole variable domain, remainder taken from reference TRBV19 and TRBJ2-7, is DGGITQSPKYLFRKEGQNVTLSCEQNLNHDAMYWYRQDPGQGLRLIYYSQIVNDFQKGDIAEGYSVSREKKESFPLTVTSAQKNPTAFYLCASSMVSPWVSGRAKSYEQYFGPGTRLTVT.

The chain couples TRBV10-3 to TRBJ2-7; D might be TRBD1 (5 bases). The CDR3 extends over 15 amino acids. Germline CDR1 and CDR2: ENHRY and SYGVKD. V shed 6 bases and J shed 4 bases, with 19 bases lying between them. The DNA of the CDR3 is TGTGCCATCAGCGACCCTAGTGGGGCGTTTTACGAGCAGTACGTC. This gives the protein CAISDPSGAFYEQYV.

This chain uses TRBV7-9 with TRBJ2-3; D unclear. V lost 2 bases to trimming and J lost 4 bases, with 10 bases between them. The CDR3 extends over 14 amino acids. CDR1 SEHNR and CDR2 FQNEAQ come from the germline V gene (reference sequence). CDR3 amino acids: CASSLMPTADTQYF. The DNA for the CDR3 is TGTGCCAGCAGCTTAATGCCCACTGCAGATACGCAGTATTTT. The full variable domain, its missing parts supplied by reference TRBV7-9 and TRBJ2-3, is DTGVSQNPRHKITKRGQNVTFRCDPISEHNRLYWYRQTLGQGPEFLTYFQNEAQLEKSRLLSDRFSAERPKGSFSTLEIQRTEQGDSAMYLCASSLMPTADTQYFGPGTRLTVL.

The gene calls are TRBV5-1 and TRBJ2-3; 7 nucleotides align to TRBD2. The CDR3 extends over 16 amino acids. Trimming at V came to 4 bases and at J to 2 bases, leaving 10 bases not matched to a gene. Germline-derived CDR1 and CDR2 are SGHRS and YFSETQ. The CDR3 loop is CASSMGSSGLTDTQYF. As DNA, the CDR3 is TGCGCCAGCAGCATGGGGTCTAGCGGACTCACAGATACGCAGTATTTT. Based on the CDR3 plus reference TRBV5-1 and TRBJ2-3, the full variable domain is KAGVTQTPRYLIKTRGQQVTLSCSPISGHRSVSWYQQTPGQGLQFLFEYFSETQRNKGNFPGRFSGRQFSNSRSEMNVSTLELGDSALYLCASSMGSSGLTDTQYFGPGTRLTVL.

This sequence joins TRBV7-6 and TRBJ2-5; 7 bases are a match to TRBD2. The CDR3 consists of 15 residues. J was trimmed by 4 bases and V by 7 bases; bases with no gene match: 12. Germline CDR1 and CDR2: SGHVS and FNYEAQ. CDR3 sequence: CASIRGDMVGETQYF. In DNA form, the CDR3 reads TGTGCCAGCATCCGGGGGGATATGGTCGGAGAGACCCAGTACTTC.

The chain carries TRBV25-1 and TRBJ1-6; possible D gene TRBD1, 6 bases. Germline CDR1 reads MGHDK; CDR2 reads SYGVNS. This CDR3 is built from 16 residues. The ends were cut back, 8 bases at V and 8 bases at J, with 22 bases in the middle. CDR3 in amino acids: CASRDPRGAGDSPLHF. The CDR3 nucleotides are TGTGCCAGCCGAGACCCTCGGGGGGCCGGGGATTCACCCCTCCACTTT. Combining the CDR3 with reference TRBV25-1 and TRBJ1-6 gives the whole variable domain EADIYQTPRYLVIGTGKKITLECSQTMGHDKMYWYQQDPGMELHLIHYSYGVNSTEKGDLSSESTVSRIRTEHFPLTLESARPSHTSQYLCASRDPRGAGDSPLHFGNGTRLTVT.

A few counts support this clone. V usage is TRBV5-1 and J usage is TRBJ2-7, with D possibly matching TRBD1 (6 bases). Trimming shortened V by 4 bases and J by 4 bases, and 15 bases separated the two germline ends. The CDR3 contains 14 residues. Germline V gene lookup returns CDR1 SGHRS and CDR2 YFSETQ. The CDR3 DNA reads TGCGCCAGCAGCCCACACCGGGACACTTACGAGCAGTACTTC. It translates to CASSPHRDTYEQYF.

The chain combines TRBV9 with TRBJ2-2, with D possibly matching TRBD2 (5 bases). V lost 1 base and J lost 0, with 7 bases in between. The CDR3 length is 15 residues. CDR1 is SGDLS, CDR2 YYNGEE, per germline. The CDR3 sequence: CASSVSGANTGELFF. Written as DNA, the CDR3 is TGTGCCAGCAGCGTAAGCGGCGCGAACACCGGGGAGCTGTTTTTT.

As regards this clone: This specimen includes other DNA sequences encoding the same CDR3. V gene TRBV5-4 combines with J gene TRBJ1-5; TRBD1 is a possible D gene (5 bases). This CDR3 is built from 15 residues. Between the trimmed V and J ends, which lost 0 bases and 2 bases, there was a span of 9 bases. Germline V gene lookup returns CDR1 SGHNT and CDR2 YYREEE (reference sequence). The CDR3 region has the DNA TGTGCCAGCAGCTTGGATGGGGGGGGCAATCAGCCCCAGCATTTT. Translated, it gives CASSLDGGGNQPQHF.

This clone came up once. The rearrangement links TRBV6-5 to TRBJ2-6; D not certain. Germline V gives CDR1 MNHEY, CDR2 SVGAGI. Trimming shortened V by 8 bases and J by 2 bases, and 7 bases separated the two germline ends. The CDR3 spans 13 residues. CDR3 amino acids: CASGLAGANVLTF. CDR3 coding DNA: TGTGCCAGCGGCCTAGCTGGGGCCAACGTCCTGACTTTC.

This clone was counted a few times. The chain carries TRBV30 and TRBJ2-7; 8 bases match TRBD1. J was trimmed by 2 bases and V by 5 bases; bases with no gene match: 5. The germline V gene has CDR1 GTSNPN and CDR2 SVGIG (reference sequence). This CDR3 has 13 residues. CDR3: CAWGTGYTYEQYF. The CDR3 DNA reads TGTGCCTGGGGGACAGGCTATACCTACGAGCAGTACTTC.

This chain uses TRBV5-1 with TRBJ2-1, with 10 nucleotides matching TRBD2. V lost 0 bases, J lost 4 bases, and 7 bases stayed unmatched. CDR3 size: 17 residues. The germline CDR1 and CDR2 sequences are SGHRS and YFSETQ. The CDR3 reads CASSLDPSGGRYNEQFF. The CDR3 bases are TGCGCCAGCAGCTTGGATCCTAGCGGGGGACGATACAATGAGCAGTTCTTC.

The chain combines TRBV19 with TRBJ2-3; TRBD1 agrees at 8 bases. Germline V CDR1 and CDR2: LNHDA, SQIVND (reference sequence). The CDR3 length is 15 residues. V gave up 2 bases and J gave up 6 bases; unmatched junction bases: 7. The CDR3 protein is CASSIWQGAKDTQYF. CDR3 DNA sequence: TGTGCCAGTAGTATATGGCAGGGGGCGAAGGATACGCAGTATTTT. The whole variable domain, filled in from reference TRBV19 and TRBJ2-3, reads DGGITQSPKYLFRKEGQNVTLSCEQNLNHDAMYWYRQDPGQGLRLIYYSQIVNDFQKGDIAEGYSVSREKKESFPLTVTSAQKNPTAFYLCASSIWQGAKDTQYFGPGTRLTVL.

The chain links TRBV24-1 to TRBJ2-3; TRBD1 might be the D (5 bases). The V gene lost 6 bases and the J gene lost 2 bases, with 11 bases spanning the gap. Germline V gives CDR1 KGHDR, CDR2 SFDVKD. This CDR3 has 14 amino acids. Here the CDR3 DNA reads TGTGCCACCAGTCCAGGGTTTCACACAGATACGCAGTATTTT. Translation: CATSPGFHTDTQYF.

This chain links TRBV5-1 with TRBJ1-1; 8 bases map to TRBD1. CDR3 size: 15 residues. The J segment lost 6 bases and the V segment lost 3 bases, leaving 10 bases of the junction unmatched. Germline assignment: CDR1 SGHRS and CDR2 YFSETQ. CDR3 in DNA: TGCGCCAGCAGCTCGGATCGACAGGGGTTGGCTGAAGCTTTCTTT. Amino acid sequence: CASSSDRQGLAEAFF.

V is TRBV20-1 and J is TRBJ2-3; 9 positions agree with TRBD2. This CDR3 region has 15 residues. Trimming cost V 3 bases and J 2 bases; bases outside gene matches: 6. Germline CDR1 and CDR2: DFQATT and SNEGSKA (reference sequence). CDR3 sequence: CSASLLAGNTDTQYF. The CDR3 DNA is TGCAGTGCTAGTCTGCTAGCGGGAAACACAGATACGCAGTATTTT.

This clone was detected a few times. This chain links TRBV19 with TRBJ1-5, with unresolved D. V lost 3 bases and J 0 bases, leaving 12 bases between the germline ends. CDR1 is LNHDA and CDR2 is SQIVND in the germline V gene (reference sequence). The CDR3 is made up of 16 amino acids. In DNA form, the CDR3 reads TGTGCCAGTAGTATCTCTCGGGTATATAGCAATCAGCCCCAGCATTTT. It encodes CASSISRVYSNQPQHF.

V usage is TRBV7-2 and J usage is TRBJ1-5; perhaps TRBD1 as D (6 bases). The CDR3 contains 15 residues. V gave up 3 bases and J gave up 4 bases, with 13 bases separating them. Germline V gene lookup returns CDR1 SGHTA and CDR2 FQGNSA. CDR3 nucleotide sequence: TGTGCCAGCAGCTTTGTTCAGGGGCAGAATCAGCCCCAGCATTTT. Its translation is CASSFVQGQNQPQHF.

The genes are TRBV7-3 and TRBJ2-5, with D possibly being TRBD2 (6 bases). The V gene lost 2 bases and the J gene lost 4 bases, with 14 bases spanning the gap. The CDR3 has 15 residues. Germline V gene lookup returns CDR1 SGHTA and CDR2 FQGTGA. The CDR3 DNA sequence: TGTGCCAGCAGCTTAGCTCCTCAGGGAGGAGAGACCCAGTACTTC. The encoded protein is CASSLAPQGGETQYF.

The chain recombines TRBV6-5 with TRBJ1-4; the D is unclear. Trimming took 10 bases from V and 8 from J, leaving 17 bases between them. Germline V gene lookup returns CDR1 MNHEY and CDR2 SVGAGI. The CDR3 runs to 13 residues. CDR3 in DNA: TGTGCCACCCTCGTAGTGGGCTGGGAAAAACTGTTTTTT. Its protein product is CATLVVGWEKLFF.